A selection of T cell receptor beta chains follows, all from one sample in a study of blood T cell repertoires in COVID-19. Using immunoSEQ multiplex PCR, the repertoire was profiled, and TCRdb retains in-frame clones only, with some absent. This table has 450,000 to 600,000 clones, 75% to 90% appearing once. Sequencing was done on a sample of PBMCs or T cells enriched from blood (not recorded which). All receptors come from a woman aged 18-30 years who had recovered from COVID-19. CDR3s include the opening cysteine and the closing phenylalanine or tryptophan. D genes are given only for firm matches. Clone size is shown for a subset of rows, as once, few, many or a class of expanded clone.

CDR3 protein	CDR3 DNA	J gene	clone size	D gene	V gene
CASSLESIYGYTF	TGTGCCAGCAGTTTGGAGTCGATATATGGCTACACCTTC	TRBJ1-2	-	-	TRBV12-3/TRBV12-4
CASSLIPGGETQYF	TGTGCCAGTAGTCTGATACCAGGGGGGGAGACCCAGTACTTC	TRBJ2-5	-	-	TRBV19
CATWDRETGNTIYF	TGTGCCACCTGGGACAGGGAGACTGGAAACACCATATATTTT	TRBJ1-3	-	TRBD1	TRBV6-5
CASSLLTGVGYTF	TGTGCCAGCAGTTTACTAACAGGGGTTGGCTACACCTTC	TRBJ1-2	-	TRBD1	TRBV28
CASSPHDRNREYF	TGTGCCAGCTCCCCGCATGACAGGAACCGAGAGTATTTT	TRBJ2-3	-	-	TRBV2
CASSFDGGTEAFF	TGTGCCAGCAGTTTTGATGGGGGGACTGAAGCTTTCTTT	TRBJ1-1	-	-	TRBV12-3/TRBV12-4
CAISEATGRGSNEKLFF	TGTGCCATCAGTGAGGCCACCGGCCGGGGGTCTAATGAAAAACTGTTTTTT	TRBJ1-4	-	-	TRBV10-3
CASSQEFRWAGELFF	TGTGCCAGCAGCCAAGAATTCAGGTGGGCCGGGGAGCTGTTTTTT	TRBJ2-2	-	-	TRBV3-1/TRBV3-2
CASSLVSGTVQSGEQFF	TGTGCCAGCAGCTTGGTTTCGGGGACAGTGCAATCCGGGGAGCAGTTCTTC	TRBJ2-1	-	TRBD1	TRBV5-6
CASSYQGHEAFF	TGTGCCAGCAGTTACCAGGGGCATGAAGCTTTCTTT	TRBJ1-1	once	-	TRBV2